One T cell receptor (beta chain) is described in this entry. Each CDR3 protein is one row after TCRdb ran MiXCR on the 5' RACE reads. The sample gives about 430,000 distinct CDR3 sequences, under 20% of which show up once; 18% is in the top ten. This specimen comes from a study of T cells after yellow fever vaccination. The sequence was collected from a young man who received the YFV17D yellow fever vaccine. Here the sequenced sample was PBMCs, taken before the yellow fever booster vaccination.

CDR3 sequence reads: CASRDPRETQYF. Here the CDR3 DNA reads TGCGCCAGCAGAGACCCACGAGAGACCCAGTACTTC. The gene calls are TRBV5-1 and TRBJ2-5; D call uncertain. Looked up from germline, CDR1 is SGHRS and CDR2 is YFSETQ. Trimming removed 5 bases at V and 4 bases at J, with 9 bases between. The CDR3 is made up of 12 amino acids.